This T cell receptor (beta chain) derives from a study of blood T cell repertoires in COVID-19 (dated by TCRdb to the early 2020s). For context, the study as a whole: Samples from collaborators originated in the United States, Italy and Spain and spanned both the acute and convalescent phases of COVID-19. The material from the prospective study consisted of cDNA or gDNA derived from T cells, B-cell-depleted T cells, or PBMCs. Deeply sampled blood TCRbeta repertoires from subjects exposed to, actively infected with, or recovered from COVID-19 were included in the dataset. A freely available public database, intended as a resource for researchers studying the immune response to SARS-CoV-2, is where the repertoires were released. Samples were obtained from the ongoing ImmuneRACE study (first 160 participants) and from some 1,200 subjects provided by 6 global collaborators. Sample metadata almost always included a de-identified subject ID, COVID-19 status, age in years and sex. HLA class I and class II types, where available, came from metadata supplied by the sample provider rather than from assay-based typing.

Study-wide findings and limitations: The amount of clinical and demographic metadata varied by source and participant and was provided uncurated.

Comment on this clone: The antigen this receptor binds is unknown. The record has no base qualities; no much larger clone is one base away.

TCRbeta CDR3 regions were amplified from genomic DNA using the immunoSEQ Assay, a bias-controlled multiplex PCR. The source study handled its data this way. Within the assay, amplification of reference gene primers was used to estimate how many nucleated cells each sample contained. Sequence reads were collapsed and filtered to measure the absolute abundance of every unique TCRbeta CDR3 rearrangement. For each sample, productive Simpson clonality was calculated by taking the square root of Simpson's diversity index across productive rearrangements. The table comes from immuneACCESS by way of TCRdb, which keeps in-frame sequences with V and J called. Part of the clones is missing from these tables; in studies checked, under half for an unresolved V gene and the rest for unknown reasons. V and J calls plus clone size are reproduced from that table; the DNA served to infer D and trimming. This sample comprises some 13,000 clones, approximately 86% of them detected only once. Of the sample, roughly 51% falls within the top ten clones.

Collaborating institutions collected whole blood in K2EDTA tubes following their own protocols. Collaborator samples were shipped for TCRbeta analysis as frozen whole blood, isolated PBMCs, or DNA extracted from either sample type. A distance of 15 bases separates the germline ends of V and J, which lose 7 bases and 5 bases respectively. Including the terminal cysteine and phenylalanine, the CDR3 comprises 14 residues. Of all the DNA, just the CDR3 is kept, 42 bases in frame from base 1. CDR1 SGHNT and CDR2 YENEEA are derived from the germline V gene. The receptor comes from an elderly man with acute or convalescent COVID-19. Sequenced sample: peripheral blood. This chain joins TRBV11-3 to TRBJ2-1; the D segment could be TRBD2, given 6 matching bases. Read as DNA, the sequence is TGTGCCAGCAAGCCCGGGGGAATTAACAATGAGCAGTTCTTC. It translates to CASKPGGINNEQFF.